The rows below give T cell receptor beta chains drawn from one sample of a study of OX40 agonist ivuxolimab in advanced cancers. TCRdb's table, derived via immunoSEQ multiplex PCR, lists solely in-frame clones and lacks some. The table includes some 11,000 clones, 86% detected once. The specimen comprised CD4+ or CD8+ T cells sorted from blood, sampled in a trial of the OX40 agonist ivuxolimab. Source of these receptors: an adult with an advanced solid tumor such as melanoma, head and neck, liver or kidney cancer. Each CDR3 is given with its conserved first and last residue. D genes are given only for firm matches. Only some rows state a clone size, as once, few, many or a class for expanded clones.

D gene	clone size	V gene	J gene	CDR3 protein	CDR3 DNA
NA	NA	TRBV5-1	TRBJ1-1	CASTPDTGNTEAFF	TGCGCCAGCACCCCAGACACGGGAAACACTGAAGCTTTCTTT
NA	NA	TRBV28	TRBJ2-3	CASSETGYADTQYF	TGTGCCAGCAGTGAAACGGGATACGCAGATACGCAGTATTTT
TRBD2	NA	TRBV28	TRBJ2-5	CASSPAGAGETQYF	TGTGCCAGCAGTCCAGCGGGAGCGGGAGAGACCCAGTACTTC
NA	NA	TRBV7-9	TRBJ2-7	CASRPAGSPYEQYF	TGTGCCAGCAGGCCCGCGGGAAGCCCCTACGAGCAGTACTTC
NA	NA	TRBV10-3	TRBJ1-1	CAISESTRTEAFF	TGTGCCATCAGTGAGTCAACTAGGACTGAAGCTTTCTTT
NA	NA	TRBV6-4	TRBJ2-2	CASSDSENTGELFF	TGTGCCAGCAGTGACTCCGAGAACACCGGGGAGCTGTTTTTT
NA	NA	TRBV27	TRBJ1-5	CASSEKIYSNQPQHF	TGTGCCAGCAGTGAGAAAATCTATAGCAATCAGCCCCAGCATTTT
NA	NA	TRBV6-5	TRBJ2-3	CASSLASDTDTQYF	TGTGCCAGCAGCCTAGCATCAGACACAGATACGCAGTATTTT
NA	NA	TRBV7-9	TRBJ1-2	CASSLVGGTSGYTF	TGTGCCAGCAGCTTAGTTGGGGGAACGAGCGGCTACACCTTC
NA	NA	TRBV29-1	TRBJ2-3	CSADGGSTDTQYF	TGCAGCGCAGACGGCGGGAGCACAGATACGCAGTATTTT
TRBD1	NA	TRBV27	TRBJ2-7	CATPTVRDRVYEQYF	TGTGCCACCCCGACTGTTCGGGACAGGGTCTACGAGCAGTACTTC
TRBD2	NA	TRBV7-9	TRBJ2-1	CASSRGLAGNNEQFF	TGTGCCAGCAGCAGAGGACTAGCGGGAAACAATGAGCAGTTCTTC
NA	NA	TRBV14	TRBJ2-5	CASSLLNYNADTYQETQYF	TGTGCCAGCAGCCTCCTTAATTATAATGCGGACACGTACCAAGAGACCCAGTACTTC
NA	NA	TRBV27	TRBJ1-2	CASSLSFGQGTLYGYTF	TGTGCCAGCAGTTTATCGTTCGGGCAGGGTACGTTATATGGCTACACCTTC
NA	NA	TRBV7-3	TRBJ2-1	CASSPLASSYNEQFF	TGTGCCAGCAGTCCTCTAGCGAGCTCCTACAATGAGCAGTTCTTC
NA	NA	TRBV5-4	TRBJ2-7	CASRTESDYEQYF	TGTGCCAGCAGGACGGAGTCAGACTACGAGCAGTACTTC
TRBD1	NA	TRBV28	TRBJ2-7	CASETRDSPYEQYF	TGTGCCAGCGAGACCCGGGACAGTCCGTACGAGCAGTACTTC
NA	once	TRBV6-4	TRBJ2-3	CASSALPSTDTQYF	TGTGCCAGCAGTGCTCTCCCGAGCACAGATACGCAGTATTTT
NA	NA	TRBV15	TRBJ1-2	CATSRESGANYGYTF	TGTGCCACCAGCAGAGAATCAGGGGCTAACTATGGCTACACCTTC
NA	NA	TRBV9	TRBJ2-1	CASSALQGYNEQFF	TGTGCCAGCAGCGCCCTACAGGGATACAATGAGCAGTTCTTC
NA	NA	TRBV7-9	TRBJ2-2	CASSLASLGTGELFF	TGTGCCAGCAGCTTAGCTTCGCTGGGCACCGGGGAGCTGTTTTTT
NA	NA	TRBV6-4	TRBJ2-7	CASSGRRASYEQYF	TGTGCCAGCAGTGGCCGTCGGGCCTCCTACGAGCAGTACTTC
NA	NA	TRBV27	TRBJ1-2	CASSLWGGSNYGYTF	TGTGCCAGCAGTTTATGGGGGGGATCTAACTATGGCTACACCTTC
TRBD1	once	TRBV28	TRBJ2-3	CASIPGTEGTDTQYF	TGTGCCAGCATTCCTGGGACAGAAGGCACAGATACGCAGTATTTT
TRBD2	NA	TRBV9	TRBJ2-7	CASSRTSASSYEQYF	TGTGCCAGCAGTAGGACTAGCGCCAGCTCCTACGAGCAGTACTTC
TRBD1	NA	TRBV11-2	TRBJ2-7	CASSLPGQGAYEQYF	TGTGCCAGCAGCCTCCCGGGACAGGGGGCTTACGAGCAGTACTTC
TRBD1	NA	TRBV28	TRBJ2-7	CASTRGDRGGNEQYF	TGTGCCAGCACCCGCGGGGACAGGGGAGGGAACGAGCAGTACTTC
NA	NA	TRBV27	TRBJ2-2	CASSRDRQVRGTGELFF	TGTGCCAGCAGTCGGGATAGACAGGTGCGTGGGACCGGGGAGCTGTTTTTT
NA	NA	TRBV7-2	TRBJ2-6	CASSRRSGRQSRANVLTF	TGTGCCAGCAGCAGACGATCAGGACGACAAAGTCGGGCCAACGTCCTGACTTTC
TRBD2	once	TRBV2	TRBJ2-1	CASSETGLAGTYNEQFF	TGTGCCAGCAGTGAAACGGGACTAGCGGGAACCTACAATGAGCAGTTCTTC
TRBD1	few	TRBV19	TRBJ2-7	CASSHRGPYEQYF	TGTGCCAGTAGTCACAGGGGGCCGTACGAGCAGTACTTC
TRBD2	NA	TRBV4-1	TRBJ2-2	CASSQETSGNTGELFF	TGCGCCAGCAGCCAAGAGACTAGCGGAAACACCGGGGAGCTGTTTTTT
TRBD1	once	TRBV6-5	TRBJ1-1	CASSFPGQGFAFF	TGTGCCAGCAGTTTCCCGGGACAGGGATTCGCTTTCTTT
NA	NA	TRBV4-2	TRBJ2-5	CASSQERGWEEETQYF	TGTGCCAGCAGCCAAGAACGGGGGTGGGAGGAAGAGACCCAGTACTTC
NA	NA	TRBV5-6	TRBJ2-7	CASSANTYEQYF	TGTGCCAGCAGCGCCAATACCTACGAGCAGTACTTC
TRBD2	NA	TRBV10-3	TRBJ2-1	CAISEGSGRNEQFF	TGTGCCATCAGTGAGGGAAGCGGGAGGAATGAGCAGTTCTTC
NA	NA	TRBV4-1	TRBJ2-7	CASSQGQGRSYEQYF	TGCGCCAGCAGCCAAGGGCAGGGGAGGTCCTACGAGCAGTACTTC
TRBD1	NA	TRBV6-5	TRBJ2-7	CASSGPGTDSYEQYF	TGTGCCAGCAGTGGGCCCGGGACAGACTCCTACGAGCAGTACTTC